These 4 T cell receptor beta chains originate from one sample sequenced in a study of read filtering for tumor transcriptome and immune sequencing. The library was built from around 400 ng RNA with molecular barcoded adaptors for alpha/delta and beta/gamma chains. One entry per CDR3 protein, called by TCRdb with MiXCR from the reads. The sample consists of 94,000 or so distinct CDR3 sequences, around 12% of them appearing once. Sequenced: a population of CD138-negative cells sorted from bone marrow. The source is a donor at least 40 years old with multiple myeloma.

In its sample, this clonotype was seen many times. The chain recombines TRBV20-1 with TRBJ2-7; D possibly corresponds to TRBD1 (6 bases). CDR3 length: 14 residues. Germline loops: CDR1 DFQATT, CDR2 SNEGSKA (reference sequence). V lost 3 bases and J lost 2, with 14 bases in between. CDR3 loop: CSASGRGPTYEQYF. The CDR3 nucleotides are TGCAGTGCTAGTGGCAGGGGCCCTACCTACGAGCAGTACTTC.

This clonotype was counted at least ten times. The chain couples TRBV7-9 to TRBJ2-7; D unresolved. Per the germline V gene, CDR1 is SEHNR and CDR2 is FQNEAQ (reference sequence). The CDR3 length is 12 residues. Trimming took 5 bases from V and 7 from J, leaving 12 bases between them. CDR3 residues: CASSTDSLEQYF. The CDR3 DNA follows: TGTGCCAGCAGCACCGACTCGCTGGAGCAGTACTTC.

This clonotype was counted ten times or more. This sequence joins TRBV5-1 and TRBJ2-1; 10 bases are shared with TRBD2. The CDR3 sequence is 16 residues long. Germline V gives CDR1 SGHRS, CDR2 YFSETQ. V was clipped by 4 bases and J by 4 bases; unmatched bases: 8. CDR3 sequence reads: CASSLDPSGSYNEQFF. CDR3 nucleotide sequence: TGCGCCAGCAGCCTAGACCCTAGCGGGAGTTACAATGAGCAGTTCTTC. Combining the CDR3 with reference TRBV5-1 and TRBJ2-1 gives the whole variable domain KAGVTQTPRYLIKTRGQQVTLSCSPISGHRSVSWYQQTPGQGLQFLFEYFSETQRNKGNFPGRFSGRQFSNSRSEMNVSTLELGDSALYLCASSLDPSGSYNEQFFGPGTRLTVL.

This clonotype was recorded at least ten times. CDR3 nucleotides: TGCAGTGCTAGCCGTGGGTTGCCCAATCAGCCCCAGCATTTT. Translating it yields CSASRGLPNQPQHF. V and J are TRBV20-1 and TRBJ1-5; no reliable D call. Looked up from germline, CDR1 is DFQATT and CDR2 is SNEGSKA (reference sequence). The CDR3 extends over 14 amino acids. Trimming stripped 3 bases from V and 3 bases from J, with 12 bases between.